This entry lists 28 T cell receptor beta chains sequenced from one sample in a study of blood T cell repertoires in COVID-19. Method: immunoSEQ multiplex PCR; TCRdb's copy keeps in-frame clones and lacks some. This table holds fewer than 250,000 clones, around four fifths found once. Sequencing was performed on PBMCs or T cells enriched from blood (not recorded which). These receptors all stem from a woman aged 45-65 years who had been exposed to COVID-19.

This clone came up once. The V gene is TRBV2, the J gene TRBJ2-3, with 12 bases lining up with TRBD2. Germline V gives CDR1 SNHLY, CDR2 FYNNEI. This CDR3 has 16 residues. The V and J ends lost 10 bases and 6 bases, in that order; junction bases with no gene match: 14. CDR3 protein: CAISPKLAGGSDTQYF. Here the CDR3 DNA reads TGTGCCATCTCACCCAAACTAGCGGGGGGATCGGATACGCAGTATTTT.

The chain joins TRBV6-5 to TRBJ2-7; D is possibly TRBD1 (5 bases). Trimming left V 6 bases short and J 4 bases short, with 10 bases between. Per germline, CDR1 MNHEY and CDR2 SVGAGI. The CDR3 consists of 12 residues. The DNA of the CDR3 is TGTGCCAGCAGAAAAGACAGATACGAGCAGTACTTC. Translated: CASRKDRYEQYF.

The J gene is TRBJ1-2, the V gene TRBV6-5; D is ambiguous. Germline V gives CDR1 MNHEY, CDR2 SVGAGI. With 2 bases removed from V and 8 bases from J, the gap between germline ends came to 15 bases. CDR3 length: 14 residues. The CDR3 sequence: CASSYGPPATGYTF. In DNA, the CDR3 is TGTGCCAGCAGTTACGGGCCCCCAGCAACCGGCTACACCTTC.

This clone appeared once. CDR3 in DNA: TGTGCCTGCTGGGACTCTGGGTACGAGCAGTTCTTC. Translating gives CACWDSGYEQFF. The genes are TRBV6-5 and TRBJ2-1; perhaps TRBD2 as D (6 bases). Germline V gives CDR1 MNHEY, CDR2 SVGAGI. The CDR3 runs 12 residues. V gave up 11 bases and J gave up 10 bases, with 18 bases separating them.

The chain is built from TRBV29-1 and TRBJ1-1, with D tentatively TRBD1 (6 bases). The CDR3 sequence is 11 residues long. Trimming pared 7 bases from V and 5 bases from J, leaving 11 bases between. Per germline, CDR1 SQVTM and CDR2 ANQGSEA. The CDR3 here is CSAQRGTEAFF. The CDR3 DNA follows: TGCAGCGCTCAAAGGGGGACTGAAGCTTTCTTT.

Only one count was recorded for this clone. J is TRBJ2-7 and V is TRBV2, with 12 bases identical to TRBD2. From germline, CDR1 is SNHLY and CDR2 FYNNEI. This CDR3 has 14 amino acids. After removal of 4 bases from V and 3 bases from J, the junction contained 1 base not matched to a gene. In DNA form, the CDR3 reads TGTGCCAGCAGTGTGGGACTAGCGGGCTACGAGCAGTACTTC. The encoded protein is CASSVGLAGYEQYF.

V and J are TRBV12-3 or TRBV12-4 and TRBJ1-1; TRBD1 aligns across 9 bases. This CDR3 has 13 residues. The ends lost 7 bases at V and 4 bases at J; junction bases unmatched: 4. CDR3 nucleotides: TGTGCCAGCACACACAGGGGGCCCACTGAAGCTTTCTTT. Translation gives CASTHRGPTEAFF.

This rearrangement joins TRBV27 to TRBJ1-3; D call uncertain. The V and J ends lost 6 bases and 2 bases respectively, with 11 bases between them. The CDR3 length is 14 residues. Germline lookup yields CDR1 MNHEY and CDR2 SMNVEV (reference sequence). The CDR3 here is CASRGDLTGNTIYF. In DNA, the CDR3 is TGTGCCAGCAGGGGAGACCTGACTGGAAACACCATATATTTT.

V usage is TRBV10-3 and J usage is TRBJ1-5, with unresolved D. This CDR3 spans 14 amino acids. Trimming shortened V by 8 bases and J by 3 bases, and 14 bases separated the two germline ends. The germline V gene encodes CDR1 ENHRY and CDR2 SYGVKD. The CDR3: CAIGQSLDNQPQHF. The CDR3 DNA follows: TGTGCCATCGGGCAGTCGCTCGACAATCAGCCCCAGCATTTT.

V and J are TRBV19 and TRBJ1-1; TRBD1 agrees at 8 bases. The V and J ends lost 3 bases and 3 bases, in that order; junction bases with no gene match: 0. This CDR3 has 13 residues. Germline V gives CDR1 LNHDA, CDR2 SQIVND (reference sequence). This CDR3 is CASSMGQDTEAFF. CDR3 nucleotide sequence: TGTGCCAGTAGTATGGGACAGGACACTGAAGCTTTCTTT.

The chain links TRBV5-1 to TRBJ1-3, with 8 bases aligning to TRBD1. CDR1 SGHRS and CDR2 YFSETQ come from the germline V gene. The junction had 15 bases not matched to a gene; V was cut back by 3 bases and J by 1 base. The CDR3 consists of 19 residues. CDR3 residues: CASSSQKMDRVGSGNTIYF. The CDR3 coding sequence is TGCGCCAGCAGCTCTCAGAAGATGGACAGGGTAGGGTCTGGAAACACCATATATTTT.

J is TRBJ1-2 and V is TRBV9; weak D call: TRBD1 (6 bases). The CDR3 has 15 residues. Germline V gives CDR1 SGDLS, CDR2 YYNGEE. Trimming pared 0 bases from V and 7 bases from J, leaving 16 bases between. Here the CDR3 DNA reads TGTGCCAGCAGCGTAGGGGGACAATGGATAGGTGGCTACACCTTC. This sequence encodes CASSVGGQWIGGYTF. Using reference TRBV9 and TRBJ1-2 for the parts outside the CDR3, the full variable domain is DSGVTQTPKHLITATGQRVTLRCSPRSGDLSVYWYQQSLDQGLQFLIQYYNGEERAKGNILERFSAQQFPDLHSELNLSSLELGDSALYFCASSVGGQWIGGYTFGSGTRLTVV.

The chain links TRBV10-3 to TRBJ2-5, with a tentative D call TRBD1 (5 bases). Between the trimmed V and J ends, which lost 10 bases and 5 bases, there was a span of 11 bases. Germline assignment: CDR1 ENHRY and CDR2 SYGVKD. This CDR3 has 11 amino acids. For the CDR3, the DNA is TGTGCCACCAGGGCGGTGGAGACCCAGTACTTC. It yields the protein CATRAVETQYF.

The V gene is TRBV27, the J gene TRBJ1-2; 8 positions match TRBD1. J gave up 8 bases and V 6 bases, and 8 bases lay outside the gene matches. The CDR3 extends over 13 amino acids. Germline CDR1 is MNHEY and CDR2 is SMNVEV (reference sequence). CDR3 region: CASSYGQGEGYTF. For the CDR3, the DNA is TGTGCCAGCAGCTACGGACAGGGCGAAGGCTACACCTTC.

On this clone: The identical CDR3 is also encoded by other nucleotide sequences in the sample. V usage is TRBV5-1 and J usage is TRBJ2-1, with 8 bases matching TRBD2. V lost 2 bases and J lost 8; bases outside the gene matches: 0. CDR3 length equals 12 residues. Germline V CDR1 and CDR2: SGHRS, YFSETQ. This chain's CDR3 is CASSFGGDEQFF. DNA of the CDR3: TGCGCCAGCAGCTTCGGGGGGGATGAGCAGTTCTTC.

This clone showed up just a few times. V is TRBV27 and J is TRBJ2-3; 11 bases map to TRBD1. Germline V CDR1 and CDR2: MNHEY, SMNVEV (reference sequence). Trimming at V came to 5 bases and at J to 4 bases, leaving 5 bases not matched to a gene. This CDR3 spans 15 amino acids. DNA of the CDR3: TGTGCCAGCAGTCCGAGGACAGGGGGCGCAGATACGCAGTATTTT. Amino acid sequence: CASSPRTGGADTQYF.

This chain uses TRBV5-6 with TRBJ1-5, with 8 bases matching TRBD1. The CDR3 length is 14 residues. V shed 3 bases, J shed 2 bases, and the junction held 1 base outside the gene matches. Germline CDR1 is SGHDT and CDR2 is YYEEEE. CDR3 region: CASSSTGGNQPQHF. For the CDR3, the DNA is TGTGCCAGCAGCTCGACAGGGGGCAATCAGCCCCAGCATTTT.

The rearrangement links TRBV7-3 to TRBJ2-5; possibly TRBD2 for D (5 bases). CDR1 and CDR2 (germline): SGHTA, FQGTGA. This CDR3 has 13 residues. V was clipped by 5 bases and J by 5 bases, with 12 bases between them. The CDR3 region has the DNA TGTGCCAGCAGCCTAGGTCGAGGGGAGACCCAGTACTTC. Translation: CASSLGRGETQYF.

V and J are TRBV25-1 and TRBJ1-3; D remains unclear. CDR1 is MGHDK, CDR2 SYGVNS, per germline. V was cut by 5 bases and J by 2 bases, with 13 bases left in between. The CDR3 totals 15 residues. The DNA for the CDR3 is TGTGCCAGCAGTACCCAGGAGGCGGCTGGAAACACCATATATTTT. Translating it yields CASSTQEAAGNTIYF.

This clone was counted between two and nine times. CDR3 nucleotides: TGTGCCAGCAGCCTTCGACTAGCTCCCTCCTACGAGCAGTACTTC. Protein: CASSLRLAPSYEQYF. The chain combines TRBV27 with TRBJ2-7; 7 bases map to TRBD2. The trim removed 6 bases at V and 0 bases at J, leaving 8 bases unmatched. Germline assignment: CDR1 MNHEY and CDR2 SMNVEV (reference sequence). The CDR3 totals 15 residues.

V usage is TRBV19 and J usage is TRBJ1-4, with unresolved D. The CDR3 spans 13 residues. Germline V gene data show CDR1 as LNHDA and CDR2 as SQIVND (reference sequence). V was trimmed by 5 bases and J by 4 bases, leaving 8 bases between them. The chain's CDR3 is CASSHEGNEKLFF. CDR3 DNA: TGTGCCAGTAGTCACGAGGGTAATGAAAAACTGTTTTTT.

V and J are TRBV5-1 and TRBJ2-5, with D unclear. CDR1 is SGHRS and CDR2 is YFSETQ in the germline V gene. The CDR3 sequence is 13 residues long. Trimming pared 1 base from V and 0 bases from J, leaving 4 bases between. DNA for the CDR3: TGCGCCAGCAGCTTGTCTAACCAAGAGACCCAGTACTTC. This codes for CASSLSNQETQYF.

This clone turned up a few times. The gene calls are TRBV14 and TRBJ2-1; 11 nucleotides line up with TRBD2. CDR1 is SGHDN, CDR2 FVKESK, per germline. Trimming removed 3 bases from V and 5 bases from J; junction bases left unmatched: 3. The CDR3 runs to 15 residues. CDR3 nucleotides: TGTGCCAGCAGCCACGGGACTAGCGGTAACAATGAGCAGTTCTTC. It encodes CASSHGTSGNNEQFF.

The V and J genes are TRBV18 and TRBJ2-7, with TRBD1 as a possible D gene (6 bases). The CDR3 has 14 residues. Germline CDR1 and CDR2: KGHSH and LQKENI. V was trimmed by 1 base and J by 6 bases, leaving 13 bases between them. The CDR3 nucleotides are TGTGCCAGCTCACCACTGAGGGCAGGGGTCGAGCAGTACTTC. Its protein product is CASSPLRAGVEQYF.

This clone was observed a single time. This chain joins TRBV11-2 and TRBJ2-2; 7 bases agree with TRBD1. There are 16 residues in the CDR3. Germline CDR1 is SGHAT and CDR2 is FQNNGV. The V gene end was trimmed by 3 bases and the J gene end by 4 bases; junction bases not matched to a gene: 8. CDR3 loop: CASSLVTGVSTGELFF. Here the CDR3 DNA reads TGTGCCAGCAGCTTGGTTACAGGGGTGAGCACCGGGGAGCTGTTTTTT.

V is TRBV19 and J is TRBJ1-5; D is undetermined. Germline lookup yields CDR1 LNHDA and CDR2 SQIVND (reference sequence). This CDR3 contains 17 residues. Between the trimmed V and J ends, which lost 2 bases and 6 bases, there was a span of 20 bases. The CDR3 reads CASSIRRGRTSGQPQHF. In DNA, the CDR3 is TGTGCCAGTAGTATAAGGCGGGGAAGGACCTCCGGTCAGCCCCAGCATTTT.

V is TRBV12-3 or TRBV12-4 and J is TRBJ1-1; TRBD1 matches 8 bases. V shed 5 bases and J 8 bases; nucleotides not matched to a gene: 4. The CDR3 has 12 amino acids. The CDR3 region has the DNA TGTGCCAGCAGTCGCGGACAGGGAGAAGCTTTCTTT. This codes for CASSRGQGEAFF.

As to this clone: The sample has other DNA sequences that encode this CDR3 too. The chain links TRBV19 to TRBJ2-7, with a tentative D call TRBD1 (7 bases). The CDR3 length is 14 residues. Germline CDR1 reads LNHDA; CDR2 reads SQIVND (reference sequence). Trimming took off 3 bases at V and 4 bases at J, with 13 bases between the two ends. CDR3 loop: CASSIGGGRYEQYF. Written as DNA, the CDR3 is TGTGCCAGTAGTATTGGAGGGGGCAGGTACGAGCAGTACTTC.